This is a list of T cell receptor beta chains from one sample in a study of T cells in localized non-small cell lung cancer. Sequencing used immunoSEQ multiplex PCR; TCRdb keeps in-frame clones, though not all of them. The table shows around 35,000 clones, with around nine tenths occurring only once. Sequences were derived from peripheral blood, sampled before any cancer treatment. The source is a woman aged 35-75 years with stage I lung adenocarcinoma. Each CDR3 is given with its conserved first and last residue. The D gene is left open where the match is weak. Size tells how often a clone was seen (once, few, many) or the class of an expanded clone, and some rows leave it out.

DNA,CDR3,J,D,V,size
TGTGCCAGCAGCACCGGGACAGGGGAATATGGCTACACCTTC,CASSTGTGEYGYTF,TRBJ1-2,TRBD1,TRBV7-9,once
TGTGCCAGCCGGGACATGTACGGGATAGGGGATTCACCCCTCCACTTT,CASRDMYGIGDSPLHF,TRBJ1-6,-,TRBV2,-
TGTGCCAGCAGCTTACCCGCCAGGGTGTATGGCTACACCTTC,CASSLPARVYGYTF,TRBJ1-2,-,TRBV11-2,-
TGCAGCGTTGAAGGTCCAGGGTCCGACGAGCAGTACTTC,CSVEGPGSDEQYF,TRBJ2-7,-,TRBV29-1,-
TGTGCCAGCAGTGAAAACTTCGCGAACACCGGGGAGCTGTTTTTT,CASSENFANTGELFF,TRBJ2-2,-,TRBV2,-
TGTGCCAGCAGTGCCGGGACCTCTAGAGGGGGAGGGCAGTACTTC,CASSAGTSRGGGQYF,TRBJ2-7,-,TRBV2,-
TGTGCCAGCAGCTTAGATCTCGGGAGGTACACTGAAGCTTTCTTT,CASSLDLGRYTEAFF,TRBJ1-1,-,TRBV11-2,-
TGTGCCAGCAGTTCACCCACTTGGAATAATGAGCAGTTCTTC,CASSSPTWNNEQFF,TRBJ2-1,-,TRBV28,-
TGCGCCAGCGTATGGTACCCTTCCTCTGGAAACACCATATATTTT,CASVWYPSSGNTIYF,TRBJ1-3,-,TRBV6-1,-
TGTGCCAGCTCACCGGGACAGGGGGCTTCAGAGACCCAGTACTTC,CASSPGQGASETQYF,TRBJ2-5,TRBD1,TRBV18,-
TGTGCCAGCAACCTCATTAATCAGCCCCAGCATTTT,CASNLINQPQHF,TRBJ1-5,-,TRBV6-1,-
TGTGCCAGCAGTTCCACAGGGGGCCGTACAGGGCCCCAGCATTTT,CASSSTGGRTGPQHF,TRBJ1-5,TRBD1,TRBV6-1,-
TGTGCCAGCAGCTTTAGTGGAGCTGAAGCTTTCTTT,CASSFSGAEAFF,TRBJ1-1,-,TRBV11-3,-
TGTGCCAGCAGTTTACTCGGTACGCAGTATTTT,CASSLLGTQYF,TRBJ2-3,-,TRBV28,-
TGTGCCAGCAGCCTAAGGGTGGGGACAGCAGAGACCCAGTACTTC,CASSLRVGTAETQYF,TRBJ2-5,TRBD1,TRBV7-9,-
TGCAGCGTTCGTGCAACTAATGAAAAACTGTTTTTT,CSVRATNEKLFF,TRBJ1-4,-,TRBV29-1,-
TGTGCCATCAACAGTTTTGCTAGCGGGGGGGGATCCTACGAGCAGTACTTC,CAINSFASGGGSYEQYF,TRBJ2-7,TRBD2,TRBV10-3,-
TGCAGCGTTGAAGATCCCATTCACGGGGGCCCTGAGGCTTTCTTT,CSVEDPIHGGPEAFF,TRBJ1-1,-,TRBV29-1,-
TGTGCCAGCAGCGCGGACACAACCTACAATGAGCAGTTCTTC,CASSADTTYNEQFF,TRBJ2-1,-,TRBV9,few
TGTGCCAGCAGCTTGGGGGCTAGACCTCAAGAGACCCAGTACTTC,CASSLGARPQETQYF,TRBJ2-5,-,TRBV5-4,-
TGCGCCAGCAGCTCCGGGACGGCAACCTACGAGCAGTACTTC,CASSSGTATYEQYF,TRBJ2-7,-,TRBV10-1,-
TGCGCCACCGGGACTAGCGGGGGCAATGAGCAGTTCTTC,CATGTSGGNEQFF,TRBJ2-1,TRBD2,TRBV10-2,-
TGTGCCAGCAGAGGGCGGGTCATGTACGAGCAGTACTTC,CASRGRVMYEQYF,TRBJ2-7,-,TRBV6-5,-
TGTGCCAGCAGCGTAGGGATGAACACTGAAGCTTTCTTT,CASSVGMNTEAFF,TRBJ1-1,-,TRBV9,-
TGTGCCAGCTCACCAGGGCAGGGCGCTTTCGATGAGCAGTTCTTC,CASSPGQGAFDEQFF,TRBJ2-1,-,TRBV18,-
TGCGCCAGCAGCCAAGAAGCGGGTCAGCCCCAGCATTTT,CASSQEAGQPQHF,TRBJ1-5,-,TRBV4-1,-
TGTGCCAGCTCCAAGAATACAGGGGTGACTGAAGCTTTCTTT,CASSKNTGVTEAFF,TRBJ1-1,TRBD1,TRBV7-9,-
TGTGCCATCAGTGAACCCGACAGGGGAATCAACGAGCAGTACTTC,CAISEPDRGINEQYF,TRBJ2-7,TRBD1,TRBV10-3,-
TGTGCCAGCGTTCGGTCAGGGACCTACGAGCAGTACTTC,CASVRSGTYEQYF,TRBJ2-7,-,TRBV27,-
TGTGCCAGCAGCTTAGTGGGGTATGGCTACACCTTC,CASSLVGYGYTF,TRBJ1-2,-,TRBV7-6,-
TGTGCCACCTTAAGACTGGGGAAAGCCACAGATACGCAGTATTTT,CATLRLGKATDTQYF,TRBJ2-3,-,TRBV5-4,-
TGCGCCAGCAGTGAATTCGGGGGGGCCGAAGATACGCAGTATTTT,CASSEFGGAEDTQYF,TRBJ2-3,TRBD2,TRBV10-1,-
TGTGCCAGCAGCGGATCGAACACTGAAGCTTTCTTT,CASSGSNTEAFF,TRBJ1-1,-,TRBV13,-
TGCGCCAGCAGCTGGGGGGTGTCCTCTGGAAACACCATATATTTT,CASSWGVSSGNTIYF,TRBJ1-3,-,TRBV5-1,once
TGTGCCAGCAGCCGGACAGGGGGCTACGAGCAGTACTTC,CASSRTGGYEQYF,TRBJ2-7,TRBD1,TRBV7-9,-
TGTGCCAGCAGTTCTCTTGGGACAGGGTCCTACAATGAGCAGTTCTTC,CASSSLGTGSYNEQFF,TRBJ2-1,TRBD1,TRBV28,-
TGTGCCAGCTCACCAGGACAGGGGGGATCTGGGGCCAACGTCCTGACTTTC,CASSPGQGGSGANVLTF,TRBJ2-6,TRBD1,TRBV18,-
TGTGCCAGCAGGAGTGACAGGGCCGAGCAGTACTTC,CASRSDRAEQYF,TRBJ2-7,TRBD1,TRBV7-6,once
TGTGCCTGGAGTCCCGGGACAGGGGATGAAAAACTGTTTTTT,CAWSPGTGDEKLFF,TRBJ1-4,TRBD1,TRBV30,-
TGTGCCAGCAGGGGGAATAATCAGCCCCAGCATTTT,CASRGNNQPQHF,TRBJ1-5,-,TRBV6-6,-
TGTGCCAGCGGCCGGGCCTTTAATTCACCCCTCCACTTT,CASGRAFNSPLHF,TRBJ1-6,-,TRBV28,-
TGTGCCAGCAGCTTTGCTGGGGTGGCAGATACGCAGTATTTT,CASSFAGVADTQYF,TRBJ2-3,-,TRBV7-6,-
TGTGCCAGCAGCTTAAATGGGGCCAGGGAAAATGAGCAGTTCTTC,CASSLNGARENEQFF,TRBJ2-1,-,TRBV7-3,-
TGTGCCAGCAGCACACAAGGGGGACGGAACTACGAGCAGTACTTC,CASSTQGGRNYEQYF,TRBJ2-7,-,TRBV7-2,-
TGTGCCAGCAGCCAAGAGCACAGAACCTACGAGCAGTACTTC,CASSQEHRTYEQYF,TRBJ2-7,-,TRBV4-2,-